These 21 T cell receptor beta chains came from one sample sequenced in a study of cytomegalovirus exposure and HLA in healthy donors. This PCR relied on a set of 60 Vbeta primers and 13 Jbeta primers. The assay was immunoSEQ multiplex PCR, and TCRdb's table has in-frame clones only and misses some. The sample holds 200,000 to 250,000 clones; 70% to 90% are singletons and the top ten take about 1.2%. Sequenced: PBMCs. All receptors come from a human donor in good health.

This clone was found a few times. This rearrangement joins TRBV6-6 to TRBJ2-1, with TRBD1 identical over 9 bases. CDR3 length equals 15 residues. With V trimmed by 6 bases and J by 4 bases, 7 bases remained unmatched. Germline V gene sequence: CDR1 MNHNY, CDR2 SVGAGI (reference sequence). CDR3 DNA: TGTGCCAGCAGCCCACCGGGACAGGGATACAATGAGCAGTTCTTC. Translated, it gives CASSPPGQGYNEQFF.

This clone was observed a single time. The chain recombines TRBV5-1 with TRBJ2-7, with TRBD2 as a possible D gene (6 bases). CDR3 length: 15 amino acids. The V end was cut by 3 bases, the J end by 3 bases, with 16 bases between. In germline, CDR1 is SGHRS, CDR2 YFSETQ. The CDR3 loop is CASSSGRRAYYEQYF. The CDR3 DNA sequence: TGCGCCAGCAGCTCGGGACGGAGGGCTTACTACGAGCAGTACTTC.

This CDR3 reads CASSSTGGGEKLFF. The CDR3 DNA reads TGTGCCAGCAGCTCAACAGGGGGCGGTGAAAAACTGTTTTTT. The V gene is TRBV7-6, the J gene TRBJ1-4, with 9 bases identical to TRBD1. The CDR3 runs 14 residues. Trimming took 4 bases from V and 7 from J; bases not matched to a gene: 4. Germline lookup yields CDR1 SGHVS and CDR2 FNYEAQ.

The CDR3: CASSLGGPDEQFF. For the CDR3, the DNA is TGCGCCAGCAGCTTGGGGGGGCCGGATGAGCAGTTCTTC. This chain links TRBV5-1 with TRBJ2-1; D might be TRBD1 (6 bases). Deletions cut 0 bases from V and 8 bases from J, with 9 bases between. This CDR3 contains 13 residues. Germline CDR1 reads SGHRS; CDR2 reads YFSETQ. The full variable domain, completed using reference TRBV5-1 and TRBJ2-1, is KAGVTQTPRYLIKTRGQQVTLSCSPISGHRSVSWYQQTPGQGLQFLFEYFSETQRNKGNFPGRFSGRQFSNSRSEMNVSTLELGDSALYLCASSLGGPDEQFFGPGTRLTVL.

The V and J genes are TRBV10-2 and TRBJ1-3; maybe TRBD1 (6 bases). Trimming left V 2 bases short and J 4 bases short, with 12 bases between. Germline V gives CDR1 WSHSY, CDR2 SAAADI. The length of the CDR3 is 15 residues. The CDR3 sequence is CASSEMGARGNTIYF. In DNA, the CDR3 is TGCGCCAGCAGTGAGATGGGGGCACGGGGAAACACCATATATTTT.

The chain joins TRBV19 to TRBJ2-1; 12 bases are shared with TRBD2. This CDR3 contains 15 residues. Per germline, CDR1 LNHDA and CDR2 SQIVND (reference sequence). The V segment lost 3 bases and the J segment 8 bases; nucleotides outside the gene matches: 5. The CDR3 region has the DNA TGTGCCAGTAGTATTCTAGCGGGAGGGGGAGATGAGCAGTTCTTC. It yields the protein CASSILAGGGDEQFF.

This sequence joins TRBV30 and TRBJ2-1, with 8 bases fitting TRBD2. In germline, CDR1 is GTSNPN, CDR2 SVGIG (reference sequence). The CDR3 length is 14 residues. J was trimmed by 4 bases and V by 7 bases; bases with no gene match: 9. CDR3 protein: CAFSGTLNYNEQFF. The DNA of the CDR3 is TGTGCCTTTAGCGGGACACTAAATTACAATGAGCAGTTCTTC.

The chain uses TRBV28 and TRBJ2-2; TRBD2 might be the D (10 bases). V was cut by 5 bases and J by 4 bases, with 29 bases left in between. CDR3 length: 20 residues. Germline CDR1 MDHEN, CDR2 SYDVKM. CDR3 loop: CASSHRTGVTSGIPTGELFF. The DNA for the CDR3 is TGTGCCAGCAGTCATAGGACAGGGGTAACTAGCGGGATCCCCACCGGGGAGCTGTTTTTT.

This chain links TRBV4-3 with TRBJ2-1; 7 bases map to TRBD1. Germline values: CDR1 LGHNA, CDR2 YSLEER. The V and J ends lost 0 bases and 10 bases, in that order; junction bases with no gene match: 15. The CDR3 contains 17 residues. CDR3 sequence: CASSQDQGAGGLREQFF. The CDR3 region has the DNA TGCGCCAGCAGCCAAGATCAAGGGGCAGGGGGTCTAAGGGAGCAGTTCTTC.

There are a few counts of this clone. The genes are TRBV7-3 and TRBJ2-2; 7 bases are shared with TRBD2. The length of the CDR3 is 16 residues. V lost 5 bases to trimming and J lost 4 bases; unmatched junction nucleotides: 10. Germline lookup yields CDR1 SGHTA and CDR2 FQGTGA. The CDR3 loop reads CASSKSGGSGTGELFF. The CDR3 DNA reads TGTGCCAGCAGCAAATCGGGCGGGAGCGGCACCGGGGAGCTGTTTTTT.

V is TRBV7-9 and J is TRBJ1-2; weak D call: TRBD1 (6 bases). V gave up 1 base and J gave up 5 bases, with 14 bases separating them. The CDR3 length is 15 residues. The germline V gene has CDR1 SEHNR and CDR2 FQNEAQ (reference sequence). In DNA form, the CDR3 reads TGTGCCAGCAGCTTAGACGGGACATCCGGGTATGGCTACACCTTC. This sequence encodes CASSLDGTSGYGYTF.

The chain carries TRBV9 and TRBJ2-1; perhaps TRBD2 as D (6 bases). Per the germline V gene, CDR1 is SGDLS and CDR2 is YYNGEE. V lost 4 bases, J lost 0 bases, and 17 bases lay in between. This CDR3 has 17 amino acids. The CDR3 reads CASSTPTSTHSYNEQFF. The CDR3 DNA reads as TGTGCCAGCAGCACCCCTACTAGCACCCACTCCTACAATGAGCAGTTCTTC.

The chain is built from TRBV4-1 and TRBJ2-7; TRBD2 aligns across 10 bases. The trim removed 1 base at V and 2 bases at J, leaving 14 bases unmatched. The CDR3 covers 19 residues. Per the germline V gene, CDR1 is MGHRA and CDR2 is YSYEKL. The CDR3 reads CASSQGLVAGGKVTYEQYF. CDR3 coding DNA: TGCGCCAGCAGCCAAGGGTTGGTAGCGGGAGGTAAAGTAACCTACGAGCAGTACTTC.

This clone has a single count. The DNA of the CDR3 is TGTGCCAGCTCACGGCTATTTGGGCAGGGGGCCACCTACGAGCAGTACTTC. Its translation is CASSRLFGQGATYEQYF. V usage is TRBV18 and J usage is TRBJ2-7; 8 nucleotides line up with TRBD1. The CDR3 is 17 amino acids. Germline trimming cut 4 bases from V and 2 bases from J; bases unmatched to any gene: 13. Germline CDR1 is KGHSH and CDR2 is LQKENI.

The CDR3 sequence is CASSRLAGGPWEDTQYF. CDR3 nucleotides: TGTGCCAGCAGTCGCCTAGCGGGAGGGCCATGGGAAGATACGCAGTATTTT. The chain couples TRBV28 to TRBJ2-3, with 12 positions matching TRBD2. Germline loops: CDR1 MDHEN, CDR2 SYDVKM. The CDR3 covers 17 residues. V was clipped by 5 bases and J by 5 bases; unmatched bases: 11.

CDR3 bases: TGTGCCAGCAATCTACAGGGGGCTGGCTATGGCTACACCTTC. Its translation is CASNLQGAGYGYTF. This chain joins TRBV6-1 and TRBJ1-2; 9 bases agree with TRBD1. This CDR3 has 14 residues. Germline V gene sequence: CDR1 MNHNS, CDR2 SASEGT. Trimming cost V 7 bases and J 4 bases; bases outside gene matches: 7.

This rearrangement joins TRBV6-5 to TRBJ2-2, with TRBD2 identical over 10 bases. After removal of 2 bases from V and 5 bases from J, the junction contained 5 bases not matched to a gene. Germline loops: CDR1 MNHEY, CDR2 SVGAGI. The CDR3 runs to 16 residues. The CDR3 bases are TGTGCCAGCAGTTACGGTAGCGGGAGGTATACCGGGGAGCTGTTTTTT. The encoded protein is CASSYGSGRYTGELFF.

The rearrangement joins TRBV10-1 to TRBJ2-1, with TRBD2 identical over 13 bases. The germline V gene encodes CDR1 WNHNN and CDR2 SYGVQD (reference sequence). CDR3 length: 17 residues. With 3 bases clipped from V and 9 bases from J, the junction kept 11 bases outside the gene matches. The CDR3 DNA reads TGCGCCAGCAGTGACCCTACCGGGACTAGCGGGATGGGTGAGCAGTTCTTC. Translation: CASSDPTGTSGMGEQFF.

The V gene is TRBV7-9, the J gene TRBJ1-1, with TRBD1 as a possible D gene (5 bases). In germline, CDR1 is SEHNR, CDR2 FQNEAQ (reference sequence). The CDR3 extends over 16 amino acids. The V end was cut by 1 base, the J end by 5 bases, with 17 bases between. The CDR3 spells CASSLVASYKGTEAFF. CDR3 nucleotides: TGTGCCAGCAGCTTAGTCGCCAGCTACAAGGGGACTGAAGCTTTCTTT.

The rearrangement links TRBV19 to TRBJ2-1, with TRBD2 identical over 10 bases. Per the germline V gene, CDR1 is LNHDA and CDR2 is SQIVND (reference sequence). V shed 6 bases and J 7 bases; nucleotides not matched to a gene: 9. The CDR3 length is 15 residues. The CDR3 DNA is TGTGCCAGTAGGGAACTAGCGGGACCTGGGAATGAGCAGTTCTTC. This codes for CASRELAGPGNEQFF.

This chain links TRBV29-1 with TRBJ2-4; perhaps TRBD1 as D (6 bases). Per germline, CDR1 SQVTM and CDR2 ANQGSEA. CDR3 length: 12 residues. V was clipped by 4 bases and J by 6 bases, with 10 bases between them. The CDR3 spells CSVGGQANIQYF. The CDR3, as DNA: TGCAGCGTTGGGGGGCAAGCAAACATTCAGTACTTC.